The present entry profiles one TCR beta chain with its context. The data are from a study of cytomegalovirus exposure and HLA in healthy donors. The PCR made use of 60 Vbeta and 13 Jbeta primers. Sequenced by immunoSEQ multiplex PCR; TCRdb stores in-frame clones only, minus some. The sample records under 200,000 clones, 80% being singletons. CDR1 and CDR2 from the germline V gene are SNHLY and FYNNEI. The V and J ends lost 8 bases and 1 base, in that order; junction bases with no gene match: 3. The CDR3 has 13 amino acids. The receptor was isolated from a man younger than 40 in good health and CMV-seronegative. The sample was PBMCs. The V and J genes are TRBV2 and TRBJ2-7; 9 positions match TRBD2. CDR3 sequence (DNA): TGTGCCAGCTCCGCGGGGGGGTCCTACGAGCAGTACTTC. Translated: CASSAGGSYEQYF.